The 20 T cell receptor beta chains below come from one sample, sequenced in a study of cytomegalovirus exposure and HLA in healthy donors. The PCR made use of 60 Vbeta and 13 Jbeta primers. Sequenced by immunoSEQ multiplex PCR; TCRdb stores in-frame clones only, minus some. The sample records roughly 100,000 clones, approximately 66% being singletons. The sequencing sample was made of PBMCs. The receptors were sampled from a woman between 45 and 60 years old in good health and CMV-seronegative.

The chain combines TRBV4-1 with TRBJ1-4; D is perhaps TRBD1 (6 bases). The CDR3 length is 15 residues. In germline, CDR1 is MGHRA, CDR2 YSYEKL. Trimming cost V 9 bases and J 5 bases, with 19 bases left between them. This chain's CDR3 is CASRKGEGTNEKLFF. CDR3 nucleotides: TGCGCCAGTAGGAAGGGGGAGGGTACGAATGAAAAACTGTTTTTT.

The rearrangement links TRBV5-4 to TRBJ2-7, with 7 positions matching TRBD1. Unmatched junction bases numbered 4, after V lost 3 bases and J lost 4 bases. This CDR3 comprises 13 residues. Germline CDR1 reads SGHNT; CDR2 reads YYREEE (reference sequence). The CDR3 nucleotides read TGTGCCAGCAGCTGGGACAGCCAATACGAGCAGTACTTC. Its protein product is CASSWDSQYEQYF.

The chain uses TRBV19 and TRBJ1-3; TRBD1 aligns across 7 bases. This CDR3 contains 14 residues. The germline gives CDR1 LNHDA, CDR2 SQIVND (reference sequence). Trimming took 8 bases from V and 0 from J; bases not matched to a gene: 4. CDR3 protein: CASLQGFSGNTIYF. CDR3 in DNA: TGTGCCAGTTTACAGGGGTTCTCTGGAAACACCATATATTTT.

The chain uses TRBV10-3 and TRBJ2-5; 16 nucleotides agree with TRBD2. Germline CDR1 and CDR2: ENHRY and SYGVKD. V shed 8 bases, J shed 2 bases, and the junction held 14 bases outside the gene matches. The CDR3 extends over 19 amino acids. The CDR3 sequence: CAIQPGPGLAGGRQETQYF. CDR3 bases: TGTGCCATCCAACCCGGACCGGGACTAGCGGGAGGGAGGCAAGAGACCCAGTACTTC.

The V and J genes are TRBV28 and TRBJ1-5; D is possibly TRBD1 (6 bases). V lost 5 bases and J lost 7, with 21 bases in between. Germline V gene sequence: CDR1 MDHEN, CDR2 SYDVKM. CDR3 size: 16 residues. The CDR3: CASSQGRFKVGQPQHF. CDR3 nucleotide sequence: TGTGCCAGCAGTCAGGGGCGATTTAAGGTAGGACAGCCCCAGCATTTT.

The chain carries TRBV5-1 and TRBJ1-2, with D possibly being TRBD1 (6 bases). Per the germline V gene, CDR1 is SGHRS and CDR2 is YFSETQ. Trimming shortened V by 0 bases and J by 6 bases, and 9 bases separated the two germline ends. The CDR3 loop spans 13 amino acids. CDR3 amino acids: CASSLVQGDGYTF. CDR3 DNA: TGCGCCAGCAGCTTGGTACAGGGAGATGGCTACACCTTC.

V gene TRBV27 combines with J gene TRBJ1-3; D is undetermined. CDR3 length: 15 amino acids. Trimming cost V 3 bases and J 2 bases, with 11 bases left between them. From germline, CDR1 is MNHEY and CDR2 SMNVEV (reference sequence). The CDR3 loop reads CASSLGAVPGNTIYF. The CDR3, as DNA: TGTGCCAGCAGTTTGGGTGCGGTGCCTGGAAACACCATATATTTT.

This rearrangement joins TRBV7-2 to TRBJ1-1, with 7 bases fitting TRBD1. CDR3 length: 13 amino acids. After removal of 6 bases from V and 2 bases from J, the junction contained 3 bases not matched to a gene. CDR1 is SGHTA, CDR2 FQGNSA, per germline. CDR3 protein: CASRDRLNTEAFF. The CDR3 DNA reads TGTGCCAGCAGGGACAGGCTTAACACTGAAGCTTTCTTT.

The gene calls are TRBV7-2 and TRBJ1-2; D gene uncertain. CDR3 size: 15 residues. Germline V CDR1 and CDR2: SGHTA, FQGNSA. V shed 5 bases and J shed 2 bases, with 15 bases lying between them. The CDR3 region is CASSLSLGLNYGYTF. CDR3 nucleotide sequence: TGTGCCAGCAGCCTTAGCCTGGGTCTAAACTATGGCTACACCTTC.

The chain is built from TRBV7-2 and TRBJ1-1; TRBD1 matches 8 bases. The V gene's germline CDR1 is SGHTA and CDR2 FQGNSA. Germline trimming cut 4 bases from V and 4 bases from J; bases unmatched to any gene: 5. The CDR3 is 14 residues long. Written as DNA, the CDR3 is TGTGCCAGCAGCTCCAGGGGGCTTAGCACTGAAGCTTTCTTT. Translated: CASSSRGLSTEAFF. The full variable domain, its missing parts supplied by reference TRBV7-2 and TRBJ1-1, is GAGVSQSPSNKVTEKGKDVELRCDPISGHTALYWYRQSLGQGLEFLIYFQGNSAPDKSGLPSDRFSAERTGGSVSTLTIQRTQQEDSAVYLCASSSRGLSTEAFFGQGTRLTVV.

Comments on this clone: One end of the junction varies from germline; a read error may be responsible. The rearrangement uses TRBV6-1 and TRBJ1-1, with a possible D match to TRBD1 (6 bases). CDR1 is MNHNS, CDR2 SASEGT, per germline. The CDR3 contains 14 residues. DNA of the CDR3: TGTGCCAGCAGCGGGGGGGCTTTCTCCACTCAAGCTTTCTTT. Translation: CASSGGAFSTQAFF.

V usage is TRBV4-3 and J usage is TRBJ1-2, with a tentative D call TRBD1 (6 bases). The ends were cut back, 1 base at V and 5 bases at J, with 17 bases in the middle. The CDR3 covers 16 residues. Germline V gene sequence: CDR1 LGHNA, CDR2 YSLEER. The CDR3 is CASSQGLGQRIYGYTF. The DNA of the CDR3 is TGCGCCAGCAGCCAAGGATTAGGACAGCGTATTTATGGCTACACCTTC.

The chain employs TRBV11-3 and TRBJ2-5, with 7 bases identical to TRBD1. V dropped 1 base and J dropped 4; count of bases not matched to a gene: 12. Germline CDR1 and CDR2: SGHNT and YENEEA. The CDR3 is 17 residues long. CDR3 DNA sequence: TGTGCCAGCAGCTTAGGTGGGGACAGTGGGGCTGGAGAGACCCAGTACTTC. Protein sequence: CASSLGGDSGAGETQYF. Full variable domain (remainder filled in from reference TRBV11-3 and TRBJ2-5): EAGVVQSPRYKIIEKKQPVAFWCNPISGHNTLYWYLQNLGQGPELLIRYENEEAVDDSQLPKDRFSAERLKGVDSTLKIQPAELGDSAVYLCASSLGGDSGAGETQYFGPGTRLLVL.

V usage is TRBV19 and J usage is TRBJ1-1; D remains ambiguous. Trimming took 6 bases from V and 0 from J, leaving 11 bases between them. This CDR3 region has 14 residues. Germline assignment: CDR1 LNHDA and CDR2 SQIVND (reference sequence). CDR3 protein: CASRKLTMNTEAFF. CDR3 coding DNA: TGTGCCAGTAGAAAACTCACCATGAACACTGAAGCTTTCTTT.

This clone appeared a few times. At one of its ends the junction is not consistent with the germline gene, which may arise from a read error. V and J are TRBV2 and TRBJ2-1, with D possibly TRBD2 on 5 matching bases. The CDR3 loop spans 12 amino acids. The germline V gene has CDR1 SNHLY and CDR2 FYNNEI. The CDR3 DNA reads TGTGCCAGCAGGGAAGAGCGGCATGAGCAGTTCTTC. Translated, it gives CASREERHEQFF.

The chain employs TRBV11-3 and TRBJ2-7; the match to TRBD1 covers 8 bases. CDR1 and CDR2 (germline): SGHNT, YENEEA. With V trimmed by 5 bases and J by 1 base, 7 bases remained unmatched. The CDR3 sequence is 15 residues long. This CDR3 reads CASSNGQGGSYEQYF. As DNA, the CDR3 is TGTGCCAGCAGCAATGGACAGGGCGGATCCTACGAGCAGTACTTC.

The chain employs TRBV28 and TRBJ1-2; 7 positions agree with TRBD1. This CDR3 region has 18 residues. The J segment lost 4 bases and the V segment lost 2 bases, leaving 16 bases of the junction unmatched. The germline V gene has CDR1 MDHEN and CDR2 SYDVKM. The chain's CDR3 is CASSLNSGTAELIYGYTF. The CDR3, as DNA: TGTGCCAGCAGTTTAAATAGCGGGACAGCCGAACTCATCTATGGCTACACCTTC.

Concerning this clone: Sequence at one end of the junction differs from germline and may be a read error. J is TRBJ2-7 and V is TRBV5-1; TRBD2 matches at 11 bases. Per the germline V gene, CDR1 is SGHRS and CDR2 is YFSETQ. This CDR3 is built from 15 residues. CDR3 protein: CASSSQLTSGASGTF. The CDR3 DNA reads TGCGCCAGCAGCTCCCAGTTGACTAGCGGGGCATCGGGAACCTTC. The full variable domain, completed using reference TRBV5-1 and TRBJ2-7, is KAGVTQTPRYLIKTRGQQVTLSCSPISGHRSVSWYQQTPGQGLQFLFEYFSETQRNKGNFPGRFSGRQFSNSRSEMNVSTLELGDSALYLCASSSQLTSGASGTFGPGTRLTVT.

The chain recombines TRBV2 with TRBJ2-7; 8 nucleotides align to TRBD1. CDR3 length: 15 residues. Germline V CDR1 and CDR2: SNHLY, FYNNEI. The V and J ends lost 0 bases and 3 bases, in that order; junction bases with no gene match: 4. The CDR3 nucleotides are TGTGCCAGCAGTGAAGCGGGGGACAGGTACTACGAGCAGTACTTC. Translating it yields CASSEAGDRYYEQYF.

The CDR3 bases are TGTGCCAGCAGTGTAGGGGATCTTTACGAGCAGTACTTC. This translates into CASSVGDLYEQYF. The V gene is TRBV6-1, the J gene TRBJ2-5; D possibly corresponds to TRBD1 (5 bases). The J call may be in error: the DNA end matches TRBJ2-7 better. CDR3 length: 13 residues. Germline assignment: CDR1 MNHNS and CDR2 SASEGT.